Reported below is one T cell receptor (beta chain). This sample is part of a study of CD8 T cells in Susac syndrome. V lost 7 bases and J lost 4, with 16 bases in between. This CDR3 is 14 amino acids long. Germline V gene lookup returns CDR1 SGHVS and CDR2 FQNEAQ. TCR beta from blood CD8+ and CD4+ T cells was sequenced. TEMRA cells were FACS-enriched, unlike CD8+ and CD4+ T cells, which were negatively isolated. The RNA, roughly 0.45 to 1 ug, was put through reverse transcription using random hexamers. Amplification of TCR beta CDR3 by immunoSEQ multiplex PCR spanned 54 Vbeta and 13 Jbeta. TCRdb re-derived calls from the immunoSEQ multiplex PCR reads in MiXCR, one entry per CDR3 protein. The sample has approximately 120,000 distinct CDR3 sequences, around 93% seen once.

The sequence was obtained from a human donor in good health. Sequenced: CD8+ T cells from PBMCs. The rearrangement joins TRBV7-8 to TRBJ1-1; D not certain. The DNA of the CDR3 is TGTGCCAGCATCAAAGGGAGAATCTTCACTGAAGCTTTCTTT. It codes for CASIKGRIFTEAFF.